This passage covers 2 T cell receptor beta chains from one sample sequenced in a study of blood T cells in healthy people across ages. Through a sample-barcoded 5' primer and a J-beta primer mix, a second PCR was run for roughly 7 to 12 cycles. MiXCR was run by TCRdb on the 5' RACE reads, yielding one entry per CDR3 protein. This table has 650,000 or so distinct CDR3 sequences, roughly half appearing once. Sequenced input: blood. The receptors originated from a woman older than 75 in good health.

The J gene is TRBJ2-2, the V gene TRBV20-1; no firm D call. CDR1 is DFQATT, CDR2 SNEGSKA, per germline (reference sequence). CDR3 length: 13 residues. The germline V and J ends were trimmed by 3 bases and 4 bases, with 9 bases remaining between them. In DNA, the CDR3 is TGCAGTGCTAGCGCCCAATCCACCGGGGAGCTGTTTTTT. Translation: CSASAQSTGELFF.

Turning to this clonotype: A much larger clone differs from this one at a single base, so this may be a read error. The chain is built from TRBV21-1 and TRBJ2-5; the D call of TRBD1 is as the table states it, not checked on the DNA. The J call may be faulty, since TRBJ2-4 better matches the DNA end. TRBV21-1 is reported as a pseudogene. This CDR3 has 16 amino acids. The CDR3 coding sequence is TGTGCCAGCAGCCCTTTCTCGACAGTGCCCAAAAGCATTCAGTACTTC. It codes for CASSPFSTVPKSIQYF.